This T cell receptor (beta chain) emerged from a study of blood T cell repertoires in COVID-19. Across the study: COVID-19 samples collected from the United States, Italy and Spain covered acute and convalescent phases. Sources were T cells, B-cell-depleted T cells, or PBMCs; the material itself was cDNA or gDNA.

Per the original methods: Using reference gene primer amplification, nucleated cell counts were estimated. Measured with immunoSEQ multiplex PCR; TCRdb has only the in-frame clones, and not every one. Clonal size and the V and J genes are those of that table, whereas D and trimming came from the DNA. This table holds about 210,000 clones, around 83% found once. Germline CDR1 and CDR2: SGHRS and YFSETQ. The CDR3 totals 17 residues. Trimming cost V 7 bases and J 0 bases; bases outside gene matches: 11. The J gene is TRBJ2-1, the V gene TRBV5-1; 9 bases are a match to TRBD1. This clonotype originated in a man aged 50 to 60 with active or convalescent COVID-19. What was sequenced was peripheral blood. The CDR3 spells CASGIQGAAFSYNEQFF. For the CDR3, the DNA is TGCGCCAGCGGAATACAGGGGGCAGCGTTCTCCTACAATGAGCAGTTCTTC. Looking up the rest from reference TRBV5-1 and TRBJ2-1 gives the full variable domain: KAGVTQTPRYLIKTRGQQVTLSCSPISGHRSVSWYQQTPGQGLQFLFEYFSETQRNKGNFPGRFSGRQFSNSRSEMNVSTLELGDSALYLCASGIQGAAFSYNEQFFGPGTRLTVL.